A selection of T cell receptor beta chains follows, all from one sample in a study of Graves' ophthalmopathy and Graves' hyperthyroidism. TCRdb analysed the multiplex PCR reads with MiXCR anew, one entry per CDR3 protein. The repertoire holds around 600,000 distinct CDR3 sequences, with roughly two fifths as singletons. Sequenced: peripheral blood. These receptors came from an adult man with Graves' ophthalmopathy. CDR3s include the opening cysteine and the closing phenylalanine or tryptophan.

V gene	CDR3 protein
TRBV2	CASREDRGINQPQHF
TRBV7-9	CASSQVGDSSEAFF
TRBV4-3	CASSQGDRGDETQYF
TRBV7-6	CASSLAGHETQYF
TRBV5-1	CASSLEGEQYF
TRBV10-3	CAINDRTGELFF
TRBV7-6	CASSPGGEQSYQPQHF
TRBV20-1	CSASPRQVDQPQHF
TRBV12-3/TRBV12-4	CASSRTGTEGEKLFF
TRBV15	CATSGDLTGANVLTF
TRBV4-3	CASSPKWTPHSGNTIYF
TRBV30	CAWSGAAYEQYF
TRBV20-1	CSARDGSGELFF
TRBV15	CATSRDPQDGGETQYF
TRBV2	CASSEPHDRGFTPPLWERDQPQHF
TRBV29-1	CSSGPVWPYGYTF
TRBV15	CATSDEKAGALRDTIYF
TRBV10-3	CAISARSSGNSYEQYF
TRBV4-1	CASSQVSFSNQPQHF
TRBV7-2	CASSLQGQPSSGANVLTF
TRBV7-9	CASSSPDNTEAFF
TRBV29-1	CSVGPGTGNKGYGYTF
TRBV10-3	CAISDPGSLRSGPGNTIYF
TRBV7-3	CASSSGTHANSPLHF
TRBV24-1	CATSAHGKGNQPQHF
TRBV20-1	CSAMETGTTYEQYF
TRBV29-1	CSVGQGASYGYTF
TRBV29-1	CSFATGSEGYTF
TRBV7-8	CASTGPYEQYF
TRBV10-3	CASSYGQAIMNTEAFF
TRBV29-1	CSVEVGLDYTF
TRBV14	CASSQDWENTGELFF
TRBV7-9	CASSSRDRGMAEAFF
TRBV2	CASGRGQAPYEQYF
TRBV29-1	CSVGTSGKTNYGYTF
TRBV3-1	CASSQDRGQWAEAFF
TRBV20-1	CSDLGQANYGYTF
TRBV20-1	CSASPWGTEAFF
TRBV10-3	CAISESGMAVAGGTYEQYF
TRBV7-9	CASSLRESGEQYF
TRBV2	CASSPGTDFGPQHF